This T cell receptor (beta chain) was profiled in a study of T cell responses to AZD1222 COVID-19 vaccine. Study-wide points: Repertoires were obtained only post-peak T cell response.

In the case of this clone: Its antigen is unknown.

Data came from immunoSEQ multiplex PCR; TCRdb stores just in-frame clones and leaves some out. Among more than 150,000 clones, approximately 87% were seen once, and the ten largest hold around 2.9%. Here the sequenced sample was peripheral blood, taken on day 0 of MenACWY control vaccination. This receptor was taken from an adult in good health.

For the CDR3, the DNA is TGCGCCAGCAGCCAAGCGACAGTTAATGAAAAACTGTTTTTT. Its protein product is CASSQATVNEKLFF. The rearrangement uses TRBV4-1 and TRBJ1-4; D is perhaps TRBD1 (5 bases). The germline V gene encodes CDR1 MGHRA and CDR2 YSYEKL. The CDR3 has 14 residues. Trimming pared 1 base from V and 4 bases from J, leaving 7 bases between.